What follows are 5 T cell receptor beta chains derived from one specimen sequenced in a study of CD8 T cells in Susac syndrome. Random hexamers were used to reverse transcribe the RNA input (about 0.45 to 1 ug). In TCRdb, the immunoSEQ multiplex PCR reads were re-called with MiXCR into one record per CDR3 protein. The data show about 240,000 distinct CDR3 sequences, 90% to 96% seen once. Specimen: CD4+ T cells from PBMCs. These receptors all come from a human donor with Susac syndrome.

The CDR3 protein is CSARDGQGAGNEQFF. The DNA of the CDR3 is TGCAGTGCTAGAGATGGACAGGGGGCCGGCAATGAGCAGTTCTTC. V and J are TRBV20-1 and TRBJ2-1; 11 nucleotides match TRBD1. The CDR3 covers 15 residues. J was trimmed by 6 bases and V by 0 bases; bases with no gene match: 4. Germline CDR1 is DFQATT and CDR2 is SNEGSKA (reference sequence).

The chain joins TRBV30 to TRBJ1-4, with D possibly TRBD1 on 5 matching bases. V lost 8 bases and J 7 bases, leaving 17 bases between the germline ends. Germline lookup yields CDR1 GTSNPN and CDR2 SVGIG (reference sequence). CDR3 size: 13 residues. This CDR3 is CAGAREVREKLFF. In DNA, the CDR3 is TGTGCCGGGGCCCGGGAGGTTCGTGAAAAACTGTTTTTT. The full variable domain, in which reference TRBV30 and TRBJ1-4 provide the parts outside the CDR3, is SQTIHQWPATLVQPVGSPLSLECTVEGTSNPNLYWYRQAAGRGLQLLFYSVGIGQISSEVPQNLSASRPQDRQFILSSKKLLLSDSGFYLCAGAREVREKLFFGSGTQLSVL.

The chain carries TRBV12-3 or TRBV12-4 and TRBJ2-7, with unresolved D. The V end was cut by 5 bases, the J end by 5 bases, with 10 bases between. The CDR3 is 12 amino acids. The CDR3 protein is CASSPIGDEQYF. The CDR3 region has the DNA TGTGCCAGCAGTCCAATTGGGGACGAGCAGTACTTC.

The rearrangement joins TRBV7-8 to TRBJ2-1; 9 nucleotides align to TRBD2. Germline V CDR1 and CDR2: SGHVS, FQNEAQ. V lost 5 bases, J lost 4 bases, and 3 bases stayed unmatched. The CDR3 extends over 14 amino acids. CDR3 nucleotide sequence: TGTGCCAGCAGCCCTAGCGGGGCATACAATGAGCAGTTCTTC. Translation: CASSPSGAYNEQFF.

This chain links TRBV18 with TRBJ2-3; D remains ambiguous. The CDR3 runs to 14 residues. Germline values: CDR1 KGHSH, CDR2 LQKENI. The V end lost 0 bases, the J end lost 0 bases, and 4 bases lay between the germline ends. Written as DNA, the CDR3 is TGTGCCAGCTCACCACCGGGGAGCACAGATACGCAGTATTTT. Translating gives CASSPPGSTDTQYF.